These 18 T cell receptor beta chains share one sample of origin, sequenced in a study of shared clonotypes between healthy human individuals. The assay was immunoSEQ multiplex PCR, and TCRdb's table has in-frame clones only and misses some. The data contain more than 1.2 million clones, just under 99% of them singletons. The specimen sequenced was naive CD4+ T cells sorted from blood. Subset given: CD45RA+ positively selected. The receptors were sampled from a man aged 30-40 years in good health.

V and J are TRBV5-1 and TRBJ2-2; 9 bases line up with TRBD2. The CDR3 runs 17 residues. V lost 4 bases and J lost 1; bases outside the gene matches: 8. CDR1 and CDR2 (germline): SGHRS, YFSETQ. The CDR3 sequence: CASSPRDSGRNTGELFF. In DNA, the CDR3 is TGCGCCAGCAGCCCCCGTGATAGCGGGAGGAACACCGGGGAGCTGTTTTTT. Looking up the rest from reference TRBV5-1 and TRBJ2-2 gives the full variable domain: KAGVTQTPRYLIKTRGQQVTLSCSPISGHRSVSWYQQTPGQGLQFLFEYFSETQRNKGNFPGRFSGRQFSNSRSEMNVSTLELGDSALYLCASSPRDSGRNTGELFFGEGSRLTVL.

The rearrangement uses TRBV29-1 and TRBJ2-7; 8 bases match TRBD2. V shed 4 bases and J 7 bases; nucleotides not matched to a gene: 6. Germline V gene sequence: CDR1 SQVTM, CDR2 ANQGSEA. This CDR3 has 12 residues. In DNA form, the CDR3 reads TGCAGCGTTGTCGGGGGGGTAAGGGAGCAGTACTTC. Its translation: CSVVGGVREQYF.

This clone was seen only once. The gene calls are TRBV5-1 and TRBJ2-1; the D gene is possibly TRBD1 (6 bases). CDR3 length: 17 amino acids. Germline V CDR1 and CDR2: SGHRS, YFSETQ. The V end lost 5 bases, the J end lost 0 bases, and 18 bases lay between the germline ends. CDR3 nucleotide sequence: TGCGCCAGCAGAAGAAATCCAGGGGAATACTCCTACAATGAGCAGTTCTTC. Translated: CASRRNPGEYSYNEQFF.

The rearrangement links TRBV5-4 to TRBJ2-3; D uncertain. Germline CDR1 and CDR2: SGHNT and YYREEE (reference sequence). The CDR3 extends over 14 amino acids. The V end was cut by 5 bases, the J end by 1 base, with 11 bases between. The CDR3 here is CASSYNRGTDTQYF. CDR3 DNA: TGTGCCAGCAGTTATAATAGAGGCACAGATACGCAGTATTTT.

The CDR3 nucleotides are TGTGCCATCAGCCCAGACGAAGGCTATGGCTACACCTTC. Residues: CAISPDEGYGYTF. This chain joins TRBV10-3 and TRBJ1-2; D ambiguous. Germline CDR1 is ENHRY and CDR2 is SYGVKD. Trimming left V 6 bases short and J 4 bases short, with 12 bases between. The CDR3 spans 13 residues.

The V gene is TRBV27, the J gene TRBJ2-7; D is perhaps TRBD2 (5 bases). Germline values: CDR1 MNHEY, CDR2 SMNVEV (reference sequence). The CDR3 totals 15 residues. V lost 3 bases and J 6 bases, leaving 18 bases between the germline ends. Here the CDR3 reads CASSLWLGAPREQYF. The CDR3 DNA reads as TGTGCCAGCAGTTTGTGGTTGGGAGCTCCCCGCGAGCAGTACTTC.

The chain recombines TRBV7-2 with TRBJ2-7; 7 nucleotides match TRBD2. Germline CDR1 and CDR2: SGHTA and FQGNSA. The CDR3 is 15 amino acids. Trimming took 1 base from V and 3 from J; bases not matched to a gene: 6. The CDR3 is CASSLVGTTVYEQYF. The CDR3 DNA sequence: TGTGCCAGCAGCTTAGTTGGGACTACAGTCTACGAGCAGTACTTC.

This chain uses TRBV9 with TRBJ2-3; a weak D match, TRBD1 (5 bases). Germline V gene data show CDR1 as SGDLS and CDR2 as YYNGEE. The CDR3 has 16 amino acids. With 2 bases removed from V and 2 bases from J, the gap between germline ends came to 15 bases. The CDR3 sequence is CASSVFDRTPTDTQYF. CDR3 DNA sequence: TGTGCCAGCAGCGTGTTCGACAGAACTCCCACAGATACGCAGTATTTT.

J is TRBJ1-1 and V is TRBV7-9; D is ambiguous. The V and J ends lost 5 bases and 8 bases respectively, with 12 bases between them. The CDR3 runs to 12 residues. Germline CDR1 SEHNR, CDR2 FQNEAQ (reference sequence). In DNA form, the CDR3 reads TGTGCCAGCAGCCCCCTCGACGGGGAAGCTTTCTTT. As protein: CASSPLDGEAFF.

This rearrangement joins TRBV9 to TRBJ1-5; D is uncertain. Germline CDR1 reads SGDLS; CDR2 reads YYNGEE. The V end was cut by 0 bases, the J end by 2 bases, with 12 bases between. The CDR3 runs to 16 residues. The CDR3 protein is CASSVAWRVGNQPQHF. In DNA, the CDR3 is TGTGCCAGCAGCGTAGCTTGGAGAGTCGGCAATCAGCCCCAGCATTTT.

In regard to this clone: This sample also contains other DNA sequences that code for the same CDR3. The CDR3 DNA reads as TGTGCCAGCAGTTTTACAGATACGCAGTATTTT. It is translated as CASSFTDTQYF. The chain has TRBV28 and TRBJ2-3, with unresolved D. V was shortened by 3 bases and J by 3 bases, with 1 base between the two germline ends. The length of the CDR3 is 11 residues. Germline V gene sequence: CDR1 MDHEN, CDR2 SYDVKM.

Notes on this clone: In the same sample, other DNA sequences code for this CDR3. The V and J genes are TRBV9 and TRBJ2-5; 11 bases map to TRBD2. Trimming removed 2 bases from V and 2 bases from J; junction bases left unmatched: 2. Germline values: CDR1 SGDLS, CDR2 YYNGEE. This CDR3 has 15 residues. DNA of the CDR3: TGTGCCAGCAGCGTGGGGACTAGCGGACAAGAGACCCAGTACTTC. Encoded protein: CASSVGTSGQETQYF.

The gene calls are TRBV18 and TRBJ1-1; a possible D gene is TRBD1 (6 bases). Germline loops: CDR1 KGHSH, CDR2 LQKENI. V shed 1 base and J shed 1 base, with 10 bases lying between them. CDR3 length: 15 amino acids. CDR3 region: CASSPLPGQNTEAFF. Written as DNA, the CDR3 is TGTGCCAGCTCACCACTTCCGGGACAGAACACTGAAGCTTTCTTT. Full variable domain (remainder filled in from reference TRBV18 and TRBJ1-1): NAGVMQNPRHLVRRRGQEARLRCSPMKGHSHVYWYRQLPEEGLKFMVYLQKENIIDESGMPKERFSAEFPKEGPSILRIQQVVRGDSAAYFCASSPLPGQNTEAFFGQGTRLTVV.

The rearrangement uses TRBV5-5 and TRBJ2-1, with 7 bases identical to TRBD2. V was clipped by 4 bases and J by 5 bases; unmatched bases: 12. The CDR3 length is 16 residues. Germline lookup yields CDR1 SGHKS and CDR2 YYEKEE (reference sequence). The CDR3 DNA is TGTGCCAGCAGCCAGCGGACTAGGCGGGCGAACAATGAGCAGTTCTTC. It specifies CASSQRTRRANNEQFF.

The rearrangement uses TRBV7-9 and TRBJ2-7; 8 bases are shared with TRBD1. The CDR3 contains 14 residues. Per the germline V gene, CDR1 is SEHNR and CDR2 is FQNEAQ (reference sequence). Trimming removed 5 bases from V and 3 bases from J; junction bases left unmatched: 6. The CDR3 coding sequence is TGTGCCAGCAGCCCAGGACAGGGCTACTACGAGCAGTACTTC. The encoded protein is CASSPGQGYYEQYF.

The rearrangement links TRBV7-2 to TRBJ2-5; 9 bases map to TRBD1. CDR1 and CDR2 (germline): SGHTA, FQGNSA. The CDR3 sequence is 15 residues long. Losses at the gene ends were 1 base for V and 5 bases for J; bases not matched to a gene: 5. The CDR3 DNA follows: TGTGCCAGCAGCTTAGAGGACAGGGGTAGGGAGACCCAGTACTTC. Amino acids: CASSLEDRGRETQYF.

The CDR3 region has the DNA TGTGCCAGTACCCACATCCTGACACAGGGGGCTTCGAATAGCAATCAGCCCCAGCATTTT. Translation gives CASTHILTQGASNSNQPQHF. The V gene is TRBV19, the J gene TRBJ1-5; 9 positions match TRBD1. The trim removed 7 bases at V and 0 bases at J, leaving 19 bases unmatched. CDR1 and CDR2 (germline): LNHDA, SQIVND (reference sequence). The CDR3 consists of 20 residues.

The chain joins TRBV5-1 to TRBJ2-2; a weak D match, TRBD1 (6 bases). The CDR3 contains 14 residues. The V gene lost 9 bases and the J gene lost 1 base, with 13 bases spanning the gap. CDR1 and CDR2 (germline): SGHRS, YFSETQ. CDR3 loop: CATSVTGNTGELFF. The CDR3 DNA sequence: TGCGCCACATCGGTGACAGGGAACACCGGGGAGCTGTTTTTT. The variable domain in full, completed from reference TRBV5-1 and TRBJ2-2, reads KAGVTQTPRYLIKTRGQQVTLSCSPISGHRSVSWYQQTPGQGLQFLFEYFSETQRNKGNFPGRFSGRQFSNSRSEMNVSTLELGDSALYLCATSVTGNTGELFFGEGSRLTVL.